The entry below describes one TCR beta chain. Its target is unknown. One junction end disagrees with the germline gene, perhaps due to a read error. Sequenced by immunoSEQ multiplex PCR; TCRdb stores in-frame clones only, minus some. The sample has more than 150,000 clones, almost 95% seen once. This entry belongs to a study of T cell responses to AZD1222 COVID-19 vaccine. CDR3 length: 13 residues. CDR1 and CDR2 from the germline V gene are MNHEY and SVGAGI. Study-level results: Close to half of spike-specific TCRs reportedly recognize unmutated variant regions. The peak T cell response came first, and repertoires were sampled only after it. Among vaccine-associated CD4 TCRs, coverage spanned spike, with dominance at 160-218 and 743-854. In a largely white British group with more females than males, clonal diversity was possibly underestimated.

The sequencing used peripheral blood, collected on day 0 of AZD1222 vaccination. This clonotype was sampled from an adult in good health. J is TRBJ1-1 and V is TRBV6-5; D ambiguous. CDR3: CASSSLGNTEAFF. The CDR3 DNA sequence: TGTGCCAGCAGTAGCTTGGGTAACACGGAAGCTTTCTTT.